What follows are 23 T cell receptor beta chains derived from one specimen sequenced in a study of T-cell memory formation after mild COVID-19. Each CDR3 protein gets one entry after TCRdb re-called the 5' RACE reads with MiXCR. The sample gives hundreds of thousands of distinct CDR3 sequences, roughly 17% of which show up once; 9.5% to 15% is in the top ten. The sequenced sample was PBMCs or a T cell subset sorted from them (not recorded which). All receptors derive from an adult woman who had mild COVID-19 (a few samples of this study predate the infection). Cell type and time point are not known.

CDR3 sequence: CASSLVGTSINGYTF. CDR3 in DNA: TGCGCCAGCAGCTTGGTAGGGACGAGCATCAATGGCTACACCTTC. The V call is TRBV5-1, the J call TRBJ1-2; D may be TRBD1 (5 bases). CDR3 length equals 15 residues. Trimming pared 0 bases from V and 6 bases from J, leaving 15 bases between. Germline CDR1 reads SGHRS; CDR2 reads YFSETQ.

This clonotype was detected once. An end of the junction does not agree with germline; a read error may underlie this. The DNA of the CDR3 is TGTGCCAGCAGCTTAGCGATAGATGCTAATCAGCCACAGCATTTT. Amino acids: CASSLAIDANQPQHF. The chain employs TRBV7-2 and TRBJ1-5; unclear D gene. Germline V gene sequence: CDR1 SGHTA, CDR2 FQGNSA. This CDR3 contains 15 residues.

The chain employs TRBV12-3 or TRBV12-4 and TRBJ2-1, with 9 bases that match TRBD2. The CDR3 length is 15 residues. V dropped 8 bases and J dropped 3; count of bases not matched to a gene: 8. The CDR3 nucleotides are TGTGCCAGCGCCGTTGCGGGGGGGATCTACAATGAGCAGTTCTTC. Its translation is CASAVAGGIYNEQFF.

V is TRBV10-3 and J is TRBJ2-3; D uncertain. Germline assignment: CDR1 ENHRY and CDR2 SYGVKD. Trimming shortened V by 8 bases and J by 3 bases, and 12 bases separated the two germline ends. CDR3 length equals 13 residues. This chain's CDR3 is CAIGMGPTDTQYF. CDR3 DNA sequence: TGTGCCATCGGTATGGGTCCTACAGATACGCAGTATTTT.

This chain connects TRBV9 to TRBJ2-3; possible D gene TRBD2, 7 bases. There are 13 residues in the CDR3. Germline CDR1 SGDLS, CDR2 YYNGEE. V lost 2 bases and J lost 9, with 13 bases in between. The CDR3 region is CASSVGGAGTQYF. In DNA form, the CDR3 reads TGTGCCAGCAGCGTTGGGGGGGCAGGGACGCAGTATTTT.

The table lists this clonotype with a few counts. This chain connects TRBV3-1 to TRBJ2-3; 11 bases agree with TRBD2. Germline V lookup: CDR1 LGHDT, CDR2 YNNKEL (reference sequence). CDR3 length: 15 residues. V was pared by 5 bases and J by 3 bases, with 4 bases of the junction left unmatched. The chain's CDR3 is CASSGGLAETDTQYF. CDR3 in DNA: TGTGCCAGCAGCGGGGGACTAGCGGAGACAGATACGCAGTATTTT.

This chain joins TRBV19 and TRBJ1-5; D may be TRBD1 (6 bases). Trimming left V 5 bases short and J 4 bases short, with 21 bases between. Germline CDR1 and CDR2: LNHDA and SQIVND (reference sequence). This CDR3 has 17 residues. The CDR3 protein is CASSSSQTRGRNQPQHF. For the CDR3, the DNA is TGTGCCAGTAGTTCTTCGCAGACCAGGGGTCGGAATCAGCCCCAGCATTTT. The full variable domain, completed using reference TRBV19 and TRBJ1-5, is DGGITQSPKYLFRKEGQNVTLSCEQNLNHDAMYWYRQDPGQGLRLIYYSQIVNDFQKGDIAEGYSVSREKKESFPLTVTSAQKNPTAFYLCASSSSQTRGRNQPQHFGDGTRLSIL.

This clonotype showed up many times. This sequence joins TRBV12-5 and TRBJ2-1; D is undetermined. V was pared by 1 base and J by 6 bases, with 1 base between. Germline V gene lookup returns CDR1 LGHNT and CDR2 FRNRAP. This CDR3 is 11 amino acids long. CDR3: CASGLGNEQFF. Here the CDR3 DNA reads TGTGCTAGTGGTTTGGGCAATGAGCAGTTCTTC.

The chain links TRBV27 to TRBJ2-2; D not certain. The CDR3 runs to 14 residues. Trimming took 3 bases from V and 7 from J, leaving 12 bases between them. Germline V gene lookup returns CDR1 MNHEY and CDR2 SMNVEV (reference sequence). CDR3: CASSFRSQVGELFF. The CDR3 bases are TGTGCCAGCAGTTTCAGGTCCCAGGTCGGGGAGCTGTTTTTT.

CDR3 loop: CSARVTGRSSYNEQFF. The CDR3 DNA is TGCAGTGCTAGAGTGACTGGCAGGAGCTCCTACAATGAGCAGTTCTTC. The chain employs TRBV20-1 and TRBJ2-1; D not resolved. Trimming took off 1 base at V and 0 bases at J, with 13 bases between the two ends. The CDR3 has 16 amino acids. The germline gives CDR1 DFQATT, CDR2 SNEGSKA (reference sequence).

The genes are TRBV20-1 and TRBJ1-2; no reliable D call. The CDR3 length is 13 residues. Trimming cost V 0 bases and J 3 bases, with 8 bases left between them. Germline lookup yields CDR1 DFQATT and CDR2 SNEGSKA (reference sequence). Here the CDR3 DNA reads TGCAGTGCTAGAGATTTACAGTACTATGGCTACACCTTC. Translated: CSARDLQYYGYTF.

The table lists this clonotype with a few counts. This chain links TRBV2 with TRBJ1-5, with D possibly TRBD1 on 5 matching bases. Trimming took 11 bases from V and 3 from J, leaving 8 bases between them. Germline V gene data show CDR1 as SNHLY and CDR2 as FYNNEI. The CDR3 has 11 amino acids. As DNA, the CDR3 is TGTGCCTGGGGGGACAATCAGCCCCAGCATTTT. The encoded protein is CAWGDNQPQHF.

V gene TRBV12-3 or TRBV12-4 combines with J gene TRBJ2-3, with 12 bases aligning to TRBD2. The CDR3 sequence is 18 residues long. The J segment lost 0 bases and the V segment lost 5 bases, leaving 9 bases of the junction unmatched. Here the CDR3 reads CASSRQTSGGMSTDTQYF. The CDR3 DNA reads TGTGCCAGCAGTCGCCAGACTAGCGGGGGCATGAGCACAGATACGCAGTATTTT.

The table lists this clonotype with a few counts. The chain is built from TRBV12-3 or TRBV12-4 and TRBJ2-7; D perhaps matches TRBD1 (5 bases). V dropped 5 bases and J dropped 5 bases, with 16 bases sitting between them. The CDR3 length is 14 residues. The DNA for the CDR3 is TGTGCCAGCAGTGTGCGCAGGGTACACAACGAGCAGTACTTC. Its protein is CASSVRRVHNEQYF.

J is TRBJ1-1 and V is TRBV10-3; no clear D. Germline values: CDR1 ENHRY, CDR2 SYGVKD. Deletions cut 6 bases from V and 5 bases from J, with 19 bases between. The CDR3 extends over 15 amino acids. The CDR3 sequence is CAIRSGLSGGTEAFF. The CDR3 DNA follows: TGTGCCATCAGATCCGGACTCTCGGGAGGGACTGAAGCTTTCTTT.

This clonotype was seen repeatedly, ten times or more. The chain links TRBV28 to TRBJ1-6; D is perhaps TRBD1 (6 bases). CDR1 and CDR2 (germline): MDHEN, SYDVKM. The germline V and J ends were trimmed by 2 bases and 7 bases, with 12 bases remaining between them. The CDR3 is 15 residues long. DNA for the CDR3: TGTGCCAGCAGTTTACAAACAGGGTTGAATTCACCCCTCCACTTT. Translating it yields CASSLQTGLNSPLHF.

The J gene is TRBJ2-7, the V gene TRBV7-2, with a tentative D call TRBD1 (6 bases). The CDR3 runs to 13 residues. The V gene lost 4 bases and the J gene lost 5 bases, with 12 bases spanning the gap. Germline CDR1 and CDR2: SGHTA and FQGNSA. CDR3 coding DNA: TGTGCCAGCAGCTACGAACAGGGAAACGAGCAGTACTTC. It encodes CASSYEQGNEQYF.

This clonotype was detected a few times. The chain joins TRBV11-2 to TRBJ2-7; D remains unclear. Germline assignment: CDR1 SGHAT and CDR2 FQNNGV. The CDR3 is made up of 11 amino acids. With 5 bases removed from V and 5 bases from J, the gap between germline ends came to 7 bases. CDR3 nucleotide sequence: TGTGCCAGCAGCGCCCCAGACGAGCAGTACTTC. This encodes CASSAPDEQYF.

The rearrangement uses TRBV12-3 or TRBV12-4 and TRBJ2-7, with 7 nucleotides matching TRBD1. V was pared by 6 bases and J by 6 bases, with 11 bases of the junction left unmatched. This CDR3 contains 14 residues. For the CDR3, the DNA is TGTGCCAGCAGCGAAACAGGGGCGCAAGGCGAGCAGTACTTC. Its translation: CASSETGAQGEQYF.

The sample holds many counts of this clonotype. The chain carries TRBV7-9 and TRBJ2-2, with D unclear. The CDR3 runs to 17 residues. Per the germline V gene, CDR1 is SEHNR and CDR2 is FQNEAQ (reference sequence). Deletions cut 2 bases from V and 4 bases from J, with 17 bases between. CDR3 sequence (DNA): TGTGCCAGCAGCTTATCCCGAGACCGTCTCGGCACCGGGGAGCTGTTTTTT. This encodes CASSLSRDRLGTGELFF.

This clonotype has a count of ten or more. The rearrangement joins TRBV7-2 to TRBJ2-3; D uncertain. The CDR3 consists of 14 residues. The germline V and J ends were trimmed by 5 bases and 11 bases, with 20 bases remaining between them. Germline-derived CDR1 and CDR2 are SGHTA and FQGNSA. This CDR3 reads CASSPPSTSTKQYF. The CDR3, as DNA: TGTGCCAGCAGCCCTCCCTCGACGAGTACTAAGCAGTATTTT.

The chain has TRBV15 and TRBJ1-2; a weak D match, TRBD1 (6 bases). V shed 5 bases and J shed 7 bases, with 14 bases lying between them. This CDR3 comprises 13 residues. Germline V CDR1 and CDR2: LNHNV, YYDKDF (reference sequence). Here the CDR3 DNA reads TGTGCCACCAGCCGGAGCTCAGGGGCTGGCTACACCTTC. Its translation: CATSRSSGAGYTF.

The chain carries TRBV12-3 or TRBV12-4 and TRBJ2-3; 8 bases map to TRBD2. The CDR3 consists of 18 residues. J gave up 6 bases and V 4 bases, and 18 bases lay outside the gene matches. CDR3 sequence reads: CASSSVPGSGDVGDTQYF. CDR3 in DNA: TGTGCCAGCAGTTCGGTCCCGGGTAGCGGGGACGTAGGGGATACGCAGTATTTT.